The 24 T cell receptor beta chains in this list originate from one sample, sequenced in a study of Ad26.COV2.S vaccination and SARS-CoV-2 variants. The repertoire was sequenced with immunoSEQ multiplex PCR; TCRdb's copy has only in-frame clones and lacks some. The sample has about 140,000 clones, 75% to 90% seen once. The source material was peripheral blood, sampled after recovery from COVID-19. The receptors derive from a human donor who had recovered from COVID-19.

V and J are TRBV3-1 (or the pseudogene TRBV3-2) and TRBJ1-6, with 10 nucleotides matching TRBD1. CDR1 is LGHDT, CDR2 YNNKEL, per germline (reference sequence). The CDR3 spans 14 residues. The V and J ends lost 2 bases and 9 bases, in that order; junction bases with no gene match: 1. CDR3 coding DNA: TGTGCCAGCAGCCAACGACAGGGGGCTTCACCCCTCCACTTT. Translated: CASSQRQGASPLHF.

With regard to this clone: Distinct nucleotide sequences in the sample also encode this CDR3. The chain couples TRBV20-1 to TRBJ2-7; possible D gene TRBD1, 7 bases. Germline CDR1 reads DFQATT; CDR2 reads SNEGSKA (reference sequence). The V end was cut by 3 bases, the J end by 7 bases, with 13 bases between. This CDR3 has 12 amino acids. CDR3 amino acids: CSASNQGGEQYF. DNA for the CDR3: TGCAGTGCTAGTAACCAGGGGGGAGAGCAGTACTTC.

In this sample, this clone turned up a few times. The genes are TRBV6-6 and TRBJ2-1; perhaps D is TRBD1 or TRBD2 (7 bases each). Germline V gives CDR1 MNHNY, CDR2 SVGAGI (reference sequence). This CDR3 spans 19 amino acids. V lost 6 bases, J lost 5 bases, and 29 bases lay in between. The CDR3 sequence is CASSSRGGASGPTHNEQFF. The CDR3 nucleotides read TGTGCCAGCAGCTCCAGGGGGGGGGCCTCTGGACCCACACACAATGAGCAGTTCTTC.

This rearrangement joins TRBV5-8 to TRBJ1-1; 7 bases fit TRBD1. The CDR3 is made up of 14 amino acids. The ends lost 4 bases at V and 4 bases at J; junction bases unmatched: 7. Germline V gene lookup returns CDR1 SGHTS and CDR2 YDEGEE. The CDR3 is CASSQTGWGTEAFF. In nucleotides, the CDR3 is TGTGCCAGCAGCCAGACAGGGTGGGGCACTGAAGCTTTCTTT.

In this sample, this clone turned up a few times. This sequence joins TRBV27 and TRBJ1-2, with D unclear. The V and J ends lost 7 bases and 6 bases respectively, with 15 bases between them. Germline V gene lookup returns CDR1 MNHEY and CDR2 SMNVEV (reference sequence). There are 13 residues in the CDR3. CDR3 in DNA: TGTGCCAGCAAGGAACTGCTGGAGGATGGCTACACCTTC. It yields the protein CASKELLEDGYTF.

The chain is built from TRBV7-9 and TRBJ1-1; possibly TRBD1 for D (6 bases). CDR3 length: 15 residues. The V and J ends lost 4 bases and 0 bases respectively, with 12 bases between them. CDR1 is SEHNR and CDR2 is FQNEAQ in the germline V gene (reference sequence). CDR3 sequence: CASSSKQGVNTEAFF. The CDR3 DNA is TGTGCCAGCAGCTCCAAACAGGGTGTGAACACTGAAGCTTTCTTT.

The chain uses TRBV5-6 and TRBJ2-6; 9 nucleotides align to TRBD1. The CDR3 spans 18 residues. Germline CDR1 reads SGHDT; CDR2 reads YYEEEE. V shed 5 bases and J 0 bases; nucleotides not matched to a gene: 9. This chain's CDR3 is CASSWAGQGFSGANVLTF. CDR3 coding DNA: TGTGCCAGCAGTTGGGCGGGACAGGGTTTCTCTGGGGCCAACGTCCTGACTTTC.

This rearrangement joins TRBV6-5 to TRBJ1-1; D might be TRBD1 (5 bases). CDR1 and CDR2 from the germline V gene are MNHEY and SVGAGI. The V end was cut by 10 bases, the J end by 1 base, with 10 bases between. This CDR3 is 12 amino acids long. CDR3 sequence reads: CATRAPNTEAFF. The CDR3 nucleotides are TGTGCCACCAGGGCCCCGAACACTGAAGCTTTCTTT.

This chain joins TRBV4-1 and TRBJ2-3; TRBD1 or TRBD2 may be the D gene (5 bases each). This CDR3 comprises 15 residues. Deletions cut 4 bases from V and 0 bases from J, with 11 bases between. CDR1 is MGHRA and CDR2 is YSYEKL in the germline V gene. The CDR3 is CASSLMGDSTDTQYF. CDR3 nucleotide sequence: TGCGCCAGCAGCCTAATGGGGGACAGCACAGATACGCAGTATTTT.

The chain couples TRBV28 to TRBJ2-7, with D possibly being TRBD1 (6 bases). The CDR3 has 14 residues. Germline values: CDR1 MDHEN, CDR2 SYDVKM. Trimming stripped 6 bases from V and 5 bases from J, with 17 bases between. The CDR3 here is CASRPQGASDEQYF. The CDR3 coding sequence is TGTGCCAGCAGGCCACAGGGAGCATCAGACGAGCAGTACTTC.

This clone was counted a few times. V usage is TRBV7-9 and J usage is TRBJ2-3, with TRBD2 matching 7 bases. Germline V lookup: CDR1 SEHNR, CDR2 FQNEAQ (reference sequence). V trimming: 3 bases; J trimming: 6 bases; junction bases outside the gene matches: 6. The CDR3 totals 14 residues. In nucleotides, the CDR3 is TGTGCCAGCAGCTTTTGGGGAGGGCCGGATACGCAGTATTTT. Its protein is CASSFWGGPDTQYF.

The gene calls are TRBV6-2 or TRBV6-3 and TRBJ1-5; 8 bases match TRBD1. Per germline, CDR1 MNHEY and CDR2 SVGEGT. The CDR3 covers 13 residues. With V trimmed by 6 bases and J by 5 bases, 3 bases remained unmatched. CDR3 coding DNA: TGTGCCAGCAGCCCGACAGGGGATCAGCCCCAGCATTTT. The encoded protein is CASSPTGDQPQHF.

V usage is TRBV19 and J usage is TRBJ1-5, with D tentatively TRBD1 (6 bases). The CDR3 consists of 16 residues. The V end was cut by 4 bases, the J end by 5 bases, with 18 bases between. Germline V lookup: CDR1 LNHDA, CDR2 SQIVND (reference sequence). CDR3 in amino acids: CASSTTQGKWDQPQHF. CDR3 nucleotide sequence: TGTGCCAGTAGTACAACACAGGGTAAATGGGATCAGCCCCAGCATTTT.

The chain recombines TRBV30 with TRBJ2-1, with D tentatively TRBD2 (6 bases). Germline V lookup: CDR1 GTSNPN, CDR2 SVGIG (reference sequence). The CDR3 has 13 residues. V dropped 0 bases and J dropped 9 bases, with 12 bases sitting between them. The CDR3 sequence is CAWSVPGEGEQFF. DNA of the CDR3: TGTGCCTGGAGTGTGCCGGGAGAGGGTGAGCAGTTCTTC.

The chain combines TRBV6-5 with TRBJ1-1; D uncertain. V was trimmed by 0 bases and J by 6 bases, leaving 8 bases between them. Germline CDR1 is MNHEY and CDR2 is SVGAGI. CDR3 length equals 13 residues. The CDR3 nucleotides are TGTGCCAGCAGTTACTCGGTATGGGCTGAAGCTTTCTTT. It is translated as CASSYSVWAEAFF.

V usage is TRBV19 and J usage is TRBJ2-7; D is possibly TRBD1 or TRBD2 (5 bases each). CDR1 is LNHDA and CDR2 is SQIVND in the germline V gene (reference sequence). V lost 6 bases and J lost 0, with 15 bases in between. CDR3 size: 15 residues. The CDR3 loop reads CASSLSRDGSYEQYF. The CDR3 nucleotides are TGTGCCAGTAGCCTCTCCAGGGACGGCTCCTACGAGCAGTACTTC.

The chain joins TRBV27 to TRBJ1-2, with D hard to call. Per the germline V gene, CDR1 is MNHEY and CDR2 is SMNVEV (reference sequence). V lost 2 bases to trimming and J lost 2 bases, with 12 bases between them. The CDR3 length is 15 residues. The CDR3: CASSLRAGGNYGYTF. As DNA, the CDR3 is TGTGCCAGCAGTTTAAGGGCAGGAGGAAACTATGGCTACACCTTC.

The chain employs TRBV6-5 and TRBJ2-7; 7 bases match TRBD1. In germline, CDR1 is MNHEY, CDR2 SVGAGI. V was clipped by 5 bases and J by 0 bases; unmatched bases: 4. CDR3 length: 14 amino acids. The CDR3 nucleotides read TGTGCCAGCAGTACCCGGGACAGCTCCTACGAGCAGTACTTC. Protein product: CASSTRDSSYEQYF.

This chain links TRBV7-2 with TRBJ2-5; TRBD2 aligns across 8 bases. The V gene's germline CDR1 is SGHTA and CDR2 FQGNSA. The trim removed 5 bases at V and 5 bases at J, leaving 10 bases unmatched. This CDR3 contains 15 residues. CDR3 sequence (DNA): TGTGCCAGCAGCCGCCGGGGGGGGCCGCGGGAGACCCAGTACTTC. Amino acid sequence: CASSRRGGPRETQYF.

The rearrangement uses TRBV9 and TRBJ2-5, with TRBD2 matching over 15 bases. The CDR3 covers 17 residues. Germline trimming cut 7 bases from V and 2 bases from J; bases unmatched to any gene: 9. The germline V gene encodes CDR1 SGDLS and CDR2 YYNGEE. CDR3 bases: TGTGCCAGCCGCGGGGGACTAGCGGGGGGCGTGCAAGAGACCCAGTACTTC. It codes for CASRGGLAGGVQETQYF.

The chain links TRBV28 to TRBJ2-2, with D perhaps matching TRBD1 (5 bases). Germline lookup yields CDR1 MDHEN and CDR2 SYDVKM. Trimming removed 10 bases from V and 11 bases from J, with 17 bases in between. The CDR3 is 12 amino acids. CDR3 residues: CATEDILSELFF. CDR3 in DNA: TGTGCCACCGAGGACATCCTGTCCGAGCTGTTTTTT.

The chain employs TRBV5-4 and TRBJ1-1, with D tentatively TRBD1 (5 bases). Germline lookup yields CDR1 SGHNT and CDR2 YYREEE (reference sequence). This CDR3 is built from 15 residues. V shed 4 bases and J shed 4 bases, with 17 bases lying between them. The CDR3 protein is CASSPPGRLSTEAFF. The CDR3 DNA follows: TGTGCCAGCAGCCCCCCGGGACGGCTGAGCACTGAAGCTTTCTTT.

The gene calls are TRBV7-2 and TRBJ2-1; 8 positions match TRBD2. V shed 0 bases, J shed 4 bases, and the junction held 5 bases outside the gene matches. Per the germline V gene, CDR1 is SGHTA and CDR2 is FQGNSA. The CDR3 length is 16 residues. This CDR3 reads CASSLASGGQYNEQFF. The CDR3 bases are TGTGCCAGCAGCTTAGCGTCGGGGGGGCAGTACAATGAGCAGTTCTTC.

The chain has TRBV6-2 or TRBV6-3 and TRBJ1-2; 11 bases line up with TRBD1. CDR1 is MNHEY, CDR2 SVGEGT, per germline. This CDR3 spans 15 amino acids. Germline trimming cut 5 bases from V and 6 bases from J; bases unmatched to any gene: 8. The CDR3 here is CASSKEDRGPDGYTF. The CDR3 nucleotides are TGTGCCAGCAGTAAAGAGGACAGGGGGCCGGATGGCTACACCTTC.